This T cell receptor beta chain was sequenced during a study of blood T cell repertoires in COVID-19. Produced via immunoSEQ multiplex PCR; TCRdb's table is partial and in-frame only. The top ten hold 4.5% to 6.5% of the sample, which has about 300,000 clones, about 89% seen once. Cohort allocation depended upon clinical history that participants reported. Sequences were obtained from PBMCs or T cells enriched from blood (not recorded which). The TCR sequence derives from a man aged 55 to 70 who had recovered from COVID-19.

The CDR3 DNA is TGTGCCAGTACCCAGGACAGGGACTTCTTTAACTATGGCTACACCTTC. Its protein is CASTQDRDFFNYGYTF. This chain links TRBV19 with TRBJ1-2; TRBD1 aligns across 8 bases. This CDR3 comprises 16 residues. The germline V gene has CDR1 LNHDA and CDR2 SQIVND (reference sequence). Unmatched junction bases numbered 11, after V lost 7 bases and J lost 1 base. Combining the CDR3 with reference TRBV19 and TRBJ1-2 gives the whole variable domain DGGITQSPKYLFRKEGQNVTLSCEQNLNHDAMYWYRQDPGQGLRLIYYSQIVNDFQKGDIAEGYSVSREKKESFPLTVTSAQKNPTAFYLCASTQDRDFFNYGYTFGSGTRLTVV.